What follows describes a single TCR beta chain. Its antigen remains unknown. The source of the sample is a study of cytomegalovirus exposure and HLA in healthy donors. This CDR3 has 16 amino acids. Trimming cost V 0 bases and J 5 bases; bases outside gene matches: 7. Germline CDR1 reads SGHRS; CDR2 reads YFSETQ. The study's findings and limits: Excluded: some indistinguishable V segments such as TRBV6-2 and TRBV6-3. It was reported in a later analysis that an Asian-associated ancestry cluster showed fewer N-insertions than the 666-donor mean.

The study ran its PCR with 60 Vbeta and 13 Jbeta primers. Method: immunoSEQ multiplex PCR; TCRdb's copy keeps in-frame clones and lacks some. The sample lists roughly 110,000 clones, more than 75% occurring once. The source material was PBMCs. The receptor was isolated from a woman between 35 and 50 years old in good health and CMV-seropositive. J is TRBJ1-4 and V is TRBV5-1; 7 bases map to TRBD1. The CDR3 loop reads CASSLGEGAGNEKLFF. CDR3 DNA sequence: TGCGCCAGCAGCTTGGGAGAGGGGGCGGGAAATGAAAAACTGTTTTTT.